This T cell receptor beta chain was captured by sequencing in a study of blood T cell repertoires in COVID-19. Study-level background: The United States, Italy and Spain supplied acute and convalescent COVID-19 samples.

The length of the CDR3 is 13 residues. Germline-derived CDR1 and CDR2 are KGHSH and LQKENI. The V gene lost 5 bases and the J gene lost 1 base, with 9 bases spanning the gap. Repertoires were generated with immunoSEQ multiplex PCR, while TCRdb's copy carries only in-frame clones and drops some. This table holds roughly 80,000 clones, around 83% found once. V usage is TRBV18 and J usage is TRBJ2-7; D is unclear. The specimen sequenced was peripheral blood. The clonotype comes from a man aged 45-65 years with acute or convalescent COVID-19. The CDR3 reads CASSTQESYEQYF. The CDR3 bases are TGTGCCAGCTCAACTCAGGAATCCTACGAGCAGTACTTC. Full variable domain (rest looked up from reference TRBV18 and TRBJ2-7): NAGVMQNPRHLVRRRGQEARLRCSPMKGHSHVYWYRQLPEEGLKFMVYLQKENIIDESGMPKERFSAEFPKEGPSILRIQQVVRGDSAAYFCASSTQESYEQYFGPGTRLTVT.